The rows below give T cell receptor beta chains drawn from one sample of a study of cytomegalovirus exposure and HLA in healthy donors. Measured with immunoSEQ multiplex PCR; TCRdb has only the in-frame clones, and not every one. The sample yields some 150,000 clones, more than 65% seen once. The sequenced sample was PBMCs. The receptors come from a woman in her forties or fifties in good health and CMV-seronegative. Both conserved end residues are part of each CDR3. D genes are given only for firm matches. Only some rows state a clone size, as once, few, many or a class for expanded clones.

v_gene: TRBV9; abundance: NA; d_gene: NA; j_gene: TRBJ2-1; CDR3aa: CASSVVRTSDYNEQFF; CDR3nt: TGTGCCAGCAGCGTAGTTCGGACATCTGACTACAATGAGCAGTTCTTC
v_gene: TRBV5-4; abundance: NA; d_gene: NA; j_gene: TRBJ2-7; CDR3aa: CASSSGTHPYEQYF; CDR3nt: TGTGCCAGCAGCTCCGGGACACATCCCTACGAGCAGTACTTC
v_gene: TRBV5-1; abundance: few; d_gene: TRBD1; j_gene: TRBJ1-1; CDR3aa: CASSIGTGGTEAFF; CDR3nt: TGCGCCAGCAGCATCGGGACAGGGGGCACTGAAGCTTTCTTT
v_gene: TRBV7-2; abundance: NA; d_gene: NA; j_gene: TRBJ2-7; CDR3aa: CASSITRDRYEQYF; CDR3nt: TGTGCCAGCAGCATTACTAGGGATCGATACGAGCAGTACTTC
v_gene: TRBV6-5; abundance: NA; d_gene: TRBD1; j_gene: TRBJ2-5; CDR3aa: CASRTTGVQETQYF; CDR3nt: TGTGCCAGCAGAACCACAGGGGTCCAAGAGACCCAGTACTTC
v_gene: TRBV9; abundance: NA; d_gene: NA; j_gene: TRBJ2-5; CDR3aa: CASSVATPGETQYF; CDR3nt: TGTGCCAGCAGCGTAGCTACCCCAGGAGAGACCCAGTACTTC
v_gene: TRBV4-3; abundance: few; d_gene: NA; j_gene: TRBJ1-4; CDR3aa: CASSLGPTTNEKLFF; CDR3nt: TGCGCCAGCAGCCTTGGCCCGACAACTAATGAAAAACTGTTTTTT
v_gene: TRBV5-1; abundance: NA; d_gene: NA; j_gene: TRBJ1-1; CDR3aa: CASSSLLPGNTEAFF; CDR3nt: TGCGCCAGCAGCTCCCTCCTCCCGGGGAACACTGAAGCTTTCTTT
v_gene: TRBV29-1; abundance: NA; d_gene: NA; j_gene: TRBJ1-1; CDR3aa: CSVATGTHLNTEAFF; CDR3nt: TGCAGCGTCGCTACAGGGACCCACCTGAACACTGAAGCTTTCTTT
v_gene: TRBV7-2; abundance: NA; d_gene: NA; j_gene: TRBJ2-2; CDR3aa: CASRSGGSTGELFF; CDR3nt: TGTGCCAGCAGATCAGGGGGGTCCACCGGGGAGCTGTTTTTT
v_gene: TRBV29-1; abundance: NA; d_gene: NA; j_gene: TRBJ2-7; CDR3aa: CSVLGTLGDYEQYF; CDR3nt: TGCAGCGTTCTAGGGACTTTAGGGGACTACGAGCAGTACTTC
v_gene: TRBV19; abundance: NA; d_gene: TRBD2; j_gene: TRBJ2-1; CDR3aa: CASSLPGLAAISSYNEQFF; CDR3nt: TGTGCCAGTAGTCTCCCGGGACTAGCGGCTATAAGCTCCTACAATGAGCAGTTCTTC
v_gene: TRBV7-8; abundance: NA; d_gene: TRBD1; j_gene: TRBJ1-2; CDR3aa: CASSLERTGGSDGYTF; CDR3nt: TGTGCCAGCAGCTTAGAAAGGACAGGGGGTAGCGATGGCTACACCTTC
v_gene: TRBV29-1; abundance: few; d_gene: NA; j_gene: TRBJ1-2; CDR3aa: CSVVQPVDYTF; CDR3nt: TGCAGCGTTGTACAGCCGGTTGACTACACCTTC